This is a list of T cell receptor beta chains from one sample in a study of T cell responses to AZD1222 COVID-19 vaccine. Sequencing used immunoSEQ multiplex PCR; TCRdb keeps in-frame clones, though not all of them. The sample has 120,000 or so clones; 70% to 90% are singletons. Here the sequenced sample was peripheral blood, taken on day 0 of AZD1222 vaccination. Every receptor here comes from an adult in good health. Each CDR3 is given with its conserved first and last residue. D genes are given only for firm matches. Clone size is stated in some rows and not others, as once, few, many or a class when expanded.

CDR3 protein | CDR3 DNA | clone size | V gene | D gene | J gene
CASKGERGNQETQYF | TGTGCCAGCAAGGGTGAACGGGGGAACCAAGAGACCCAGTACTTC | NA | TRBV2 | NA | TRBJ2-5
CASSSLGENTEAFF | TGTGCCAGCAGCTCGTTGGGTGAGAACACTGAAGCTTTCTTT | few | TRBV7-9 | NA | TRBJ1-1
CASSESLLAASYNEQFF | TGTGCCAGCAGTGAATCGCTTCTAGCGGCCTCCTACAATGAGCAGTTCTTC | NA | TRBV6-1 | TRBD2 | TRBJ2-1
CASSQAAGFGGRVEKLFF | TGTGCCAGCAGCCAAGCCGCTGGTTTCGGGGGGCGGGTCGAAAAACTGTTTTTT | NA | TRBV3-1/TRBV3-2 | NA | TRBJ1-4
CASSLESRGETQYF | TGTGCCAGCAGCTTAGAATCGAGGGGGGAGACCCAGTACTTC | NA | TRBV11-3 | NA | TRBJ2-5
CASRPGQGYGYTF | TGTGCCAGCAGACCGGGACAGGGATACGGCTACACCTTC | once | TRBV28 | TRBD1 | TRBJ1-2
CASSDPGGSNQPQHF | TGTGCCAGCAGTGACCCCGGGGGTAGCAATCAGCCCCAGCATTTT | NA | TRBV28 | NA | TRBJ1-5
CASPPGHSGNTIYF | TGTGCCAGTCCTCCGGGCCACTCTGGAAACACCATATATTTT | NA | TRBV19 | NA | TRBJ1-3
CASRRASVEKLFF | TGTGCCAGCAGGAGAGCCTCAGTGGAAAAACTGTTTTTT | NA | TRBV25-1 | NA | TRBJ1-4
CSVVTGTGAIYEQYF | TGCAGCGTTGTAACCGGGACAGGGGCGATCTACGAGCAGTACTTC | NA | TRBV29-1 | TRBD1 | TRBJ2-7
CASSPWGGAQDEQFF | TGTGCCAGCAGCCCCTGGGGCGGGGCCCAGGATGAGCAGTTCTTC | NA | TRBV7-3 | NA | TRBJ2-1
CASSDFGQPLNTEAFF | TGCGCCAGCAGTGATTTCGGCCAACCTTTGAACACTGAAGCTTTCTTT | once | TRBV10-1 | NA | TRBJ1-1
CASTVPGREGEQYF | TGTGCCAGCACTGTACCGGGCCGGGAGGGCGAGCAGTACTTC | once | TRBV6-5 | TRBD2 | TRBJ2-7
CAISESLSLLQETQYF | TGTGCCATCAGTGAGTCGCTCTCGCTCCTTCAAGAGACCCAGTACTTC | NA | TRBV10-3 | NA | TRBJ2-5
CASQGLGYEQYF | TGTGCCAGTCAAGGACTTGGCTACGAGCAGTACTTC | NA | TRBV19 | NA | TRBJ2-7
CASSPWTALLSYPYEQYF | TGTGCCAGCAGCCCCTGGACAGCCCTACTCTCCTACCCCTACGAGCAGTACTTC | NA | TRBV7-9 | NA | TRBJ2-7
CASSPSGLDTQYF | TGTGCCAGCAGCCCTAGCGGGCTAGATACGCAGTATTTT | NA | TRBV3-1/TRBV3-2 | TRBD2 | TRBJ2-3
CASSREPYEQYF | TGTGCCAGCAGTCGGGAACCCTACGAGCAGTACTTC | NA | TRBV6-2/TRBV6-3 | NA | TRBJ2-7
CASSQVQRNTGELFF | TGTGCCAGCAGCCAAGTGCAGAGAAACACCGGGGAGCTGTTTTTT | NA | TRBV4-2 | NA | TRBJ2-2
CASSSSFNTGELFF | TGTGCCAGCAGTAGTTCCTTCAACACCGGGGAGCTGTTTTTT | NA | TRBV5-4 | NA | TRBJ2-2
CASSLQVGGNTQYF | TGTGCCAGCAGTCTCCAGGTAGGAGGTAATACGCAGTATTTT | NA | TRBV28 | NA | TRBJ2-3
CASSRARVSEQYF | TGTGCCAGCAGCAGGGCCCGGGTTAGCGAGCAGTACTTC | NA | TRBV11-1 | NA | TRBJ2-7
CASKGTSGYQETQYF | TGTGCCAGCAAAGGGACTAGCGGCTACCAAGAGACCCAGTACTTC | NA | TRBV3-1/TRBV3-2 | TRBD2 | TRBJ2-5
CASSSQPQLAVAGGREQFF | TGTGCCAGCAGCTCTCAACCCCAACTGGCTGTAGCGGGAGGGCGTGAGCAGTTCTTC | NA | TRBV7-3 | TRBD2 | TRBJ2-1
CAIAVFLNTEAFF | TGTGCCATCGCTGTGTTTTTAAACACTGAAGCTTTCTTT | once | TRBV6-5 | NA | TRBJ1-1
CASSPDRANTGELFF | TGTGCCAGCTCACCAGACAGGGCGAACACCGGGGAGCTGTTTTTT | NA | TRBV18 | TRBD1 | TRBJ2-2
CASRPGEGEERSTDTQYF | TGTGCCAGCAGACCCGGGGAGGGGGAGGAACGGAGCACAGATACGCAGTATTTT | NA | TRBV21-1 | NA | TRBJ2-3
CASSLGTSGIRTDTQYF | TGTGCCAGCAGTCTGGGGACTAGCGGGATACGCACGGATACGCAGTATTTT | NA | TRBV28 | TRBD2 | TRBJ2-3
CASSPSGREQYF | TGTGCCAGCAGTCCTTCGGGACGGGAGCAGTACTTC | NA | TRBV28 | NA | TRBJ2-7
CASSQGGSYNEQFF | TGCGCCAGCAGCCAGGGGGGGTCCTACAATGAGCAGTTCTTC | NA | TRBV4-1 | TRBD2 | TRBJ2-1
CASREDSNQPQHF | TGTGCCAGCAGGGAAGATAGCAATCAGCCCCAGCATTTT | once | TRBV7-2 | NA | TRBJ1-5
CASSSLQGEVTEAFF | TGCGCCAGCAGCTCTTTACAGGGGGAGGTCACTGAAGCTTTCTTT | NA | TRBV5-1 | TRBD1 | TRBJ1-1
CASSAWDGYTF | TGTGCCAGCAGCGCTTGGGACGGCTACACCTTC | NA | TRBV6-2/TRBV6-3 | NA | TRBJ1-2